This entry features one TCR beta chain sequence. The data belong to a study of T-cell memory formation after mild COVID-19. Using its own MiXCR run on the 5' RACE reads, TCRdb lists one record per CDR3 protein. The table includes about 350,000 distinct CDR3 sequences, around 20% detected once. The CDR3 is 14 amino acids. V was clipped by 9 bases and J by 1 base, with 15 bases between them. The receptor was derived from a man aged 18 to 30 who had mild COVID-19 (a few samples of this study predate the infection). Cell type and time point are not known. Sequencing was done on a sample of PBMCs or a T cell subset sorted from them (not recorded which). The V gene is TRBV12-3 or TRBV12-4, the J gene TRBJ1-1; the D is unclear. CDR3 sequence reads: CASKPPPGNTEAFF. The CDR3, as DNA: TGTGCCAGTAAACCTCCACCGGGGAACACTGAAGCTTTCTTT.